This entry lists 15 T cell receptor beta chains sequenced from one sample in a study of blood T cell repertoires in COVID-19. Method: immunoSEQ multiplex PCR; TCRdb's copy keeps in-frame clones and lacks some. The sample shows 60,000 to 85,000 clones, approximately 84% of them seen only once. Sequences were obtained from peripheral blood. Every receptor here comes from a human donor in a cohort sampled during active COVID-19.

The chain couples TRBV5-4 to TRBJ2-7, with D tentatively TRBD1 (5 bases). The germline CDR1 and CDR2 sequences are SGHNT and YYREEE (reference sequence). Trimming pared 0 bases from V and 2 bases from J, leaving 12 bases between. The CDR3 consists of 15 residues. CDR3 DNA sequence: TGTGCCAGCAGCTTGGGTTCAGGGAAAACCTACGAGCAGTACTTC. Protein: CASSLGSGKTYEQYF.

The V and J genes are TRBV2 and TRBJ1-3; 9 bases align to TRBD1. The CDR3 loop spans 16 amino acids. Looked up from germline, CDR1 is SNHLY and CDR2 is FYNNEI. V lost 4 bases to trimming and J lost 4 bases; unmatched junction nucleotides: 8. Here the CDR3 reads CASSATGTGKGNTIYF. In DNA, the CDR3 is TGTGCCAGCAGTGCGACCGGGACAGGGAAGGGAAACACCATATATTTT.

The chain recombines TRBV5-1 with TRBJ1-2, with D unclear. This CDR3 is 14 amino acids long. The germline V gene encodes CDR1 SGHRS and CDR2 YFSETQ. V was clipped by 2 bases and J by 6 bases, with 14 bases between them. The CDR3 DNA reads TGCGCCAGCAGCTTCCTTCCCGGGTTAAATGGCTACACCTTC. This encodes CASSFLPGLNGYTF.

This chain links TRBV7-9 with TRBJ1-6; no clear D gene. The V end was cut by 3 bases, the J end by 11 bases, with 17 bases between. CDR1 SEHNR and CDR2 FQNEAQ come from the germline V gene (reference sequence). The CDR3 runs 15 residues. The CDR3 here is CASSLAGGRKTPLHF. Here the CDR3 DNA reads TGTGCCAGCAGCTTGGCGGGTGGGAGAAAGACACCCCTCCACTTT. The variable domain in full, completed from reference TRBV7-9 and TRBJ1-6, reads DTGVSQNPRHKITKRGQNVTFRCDPISEHNRLYWYRQTLGQGPEFLTYFQNEAQLEKSRLLSDRFSAERPKGSFSTLEIQRTEQGDSAMYLCASSLAGGRKTPLHFGNGTRLTVT.

The chain uses TRBV29-1 and TRBJ1-1; D gene ambiguous. V lost 8 bases and J 0 bases, leaving 16 bases between the germline ends. Per the germline V gene, CDR1 is SQVTM and CDR2 is ANQGSEA. The CDR3 has 14 residues. The CDR3 loop reads CSFTSRTMNTEAFF. The CDR3 DNA sequence: TGCAGCTTCACCAGTCGGACTATGAACACTGAAGCTTTCTTT.

V gene TRBV7-9 combines with J gene TRBJ2-7; D is perhaps TRBD1 (5 bases). V shed 4 bases and J shed 4 bases, with 17 bases lying between them. The CDR3 extends over 15 amino acids. CDR1 SEHNR and CDR2 FQNEAQ come from the germline V gene (reference sequence). The CDR3 DNA reads TGTGCCAGCAGCTCCGGTGGGTTACAGGTTTACGAGCAGTACTTC. Translation gives CASSSGGLQVYEQYF.

CDR3: CASSVQGDSTDTQYF. CDR3 bases: TGTGCCAGCAGCGTACAAGGGGATAGCACAGATACGCAGTATTTT. The chain couples TRBV7-9 to TRBJ2-3; the D gene is possibly TRBD1 (5 bases). Between the trimmed V and J ends, which lost 5 bases and 0 bases, there was a span of 12 bases. CDR3 length: 15 residues. CDR1 and CDR2 from the germline V gene are SEHNR and FQNEAQ (reference sequence).

The chain recombines TRBV3-1 (or the pseudogene TRBV3-2) with TRBJ1-6; no clear D. Germline lookup yields CDR1 LGHDT and CDR2 YNNKEL (reference sequence). CDR3 length: 14 residues. Trimming took off 1 base at V and 8 bases at J, with 9 bases between the two ends. The CDR3: CASSQVTTDSPLHF. In DNA, the CDR3 is TGTGCCAGCAGCCAAGTGACTACCGATTCACCCCTCCACTTT.

The rearrangement links TRBV7-6 to TRBJ2-5, with 9 bases fitting TRBD2. CDR3 length: 16 residues. The germline V gene has CDR1 SGHVS and CDR2 FNYEAQ. V shed 6 bases and J 4 bases; nucleotides not matched to a gene: 12. The CDR3 is CASSPMVAGVGETQYF. The CDR3 coding sequence is TGTGCCAGCAGTCCTATGGTAGCGGGGGTTGGAGAGACCCAGTACTTC.

This clone was seen many times. J is TRBJ2-1 and V is TRBV19; 11 bases fit TRBD2. The CDR3 has 15 residues. Germline trimming cut 3 bases from V and 6 bases from J; bases unmatched to any gene: 4. Germline values: CDR1 LNHDA, CDR2 SQIVND (reference sequence). Written as DNA, the CDR3 is TGTGCCAGTAGTATTGGACTAGCGGGTCTCAATGAGCAGTTCTTC. Residues: CASSIGLAGLNEQFF. Variable domain in full (rest from reference TRBV19 and TRBJ2-1): DGGITQSPKYLFRKEGQNVTLSCEQNLNHDAMYWYRQDPGQGLRLIYYSQIVNDFQKGDIAEGYSVSREKKESFPLTVTSAQKNPTAFYLCASSIGLAGLNEQFFGPGTRLTVL.

The chain is built from TRBV13 and TRBJ1-2; 12 positions agree with TRBD1. After removal of 6 bases from V and 4 bases from J, the junction contained 12 bases not matched to a gene. Germline V lookup: CDR1 PRHDT, CDR2 FYEKMQ (reference sequence). The CDR3 is 17 amino acids. CDR3 nucleotides: TGTGCCAGCAGTTCTTCCGGGACAGGGGGCGAACTCTATGGCTACACCTTC. It encodes CASSSSGTGGELYGYTF.

The rearrangement uses TRBV5-1 and TRBJ1-3; D call uncertain. V lost 7 bases to trimming and J lost 0 bases, with 11 bases between them. The germline CDR1 and CDR2 sequences are SGHRS and YFSETQ. The CDR3 runs 14 residues. This CDR3 is CASRDKLSGNTIYF. As DNA, the CDR3 is TGCGCCAGCCGCGACAAACTCTCTGGAAACACCATATATTTT.

The V and J genes are TRBV12-3 or TRBV12-4 and TRBJ2-7, with a weak D call TRBD1 (5 bases). Trimming stripped 3 bases from V and 6 bases from J, with 9 bases between. The CDR3 consists of 12 residues. The CDR3 coding sequence is TGTGCCAGCAGTTTTAGGGGTTTCGAGCAGTACTTC. This gives the protein CASSFRGFEQYF.

This clone was counted only a few times. V is TRBV20-1 and J is TRBJ1-2; 7 bases line up with TRBD1. CDR1 and CDR2 (germline): DFQATT, SNEGSKA (reference sequence). Unmatched junction bases numbered 1, after V lost 3 bases and J lost 3 bases. The CDR3 totals 12 residues. The CDR3: CSASQGDYGYTF. The CDR3 coding sequence is TGCAGTGCTAGTCAGGGGGACTATGGCTACACCTTC.

The CDR3 DNA reads TGTGCCAGCAGTCAAGATCGAGAAAGCACGCCCTACTTC. Translation gives CASSQDRESTPYF. This chain connects TRBV2 to TRBJ2-5; D gene uncertain. CDR3 size: 13 residues. The germline CDR1 and CDR2 sequences are SNHLY and FYNNEI. Trimming removed 5 bases from V and 14 bases from J, with 21 bases in between.